The 25 T cell receptor beta chains below were found in one sample sequenced in a study of blood T cell repertoires in COVID-19. Method: immunoSEQ multiplex PCR; TCRdb's copy keeps in-frame clones and lacks some. Seen here are over 150,000 clones, roughly nine tenths observed once, and the top ten hold 0.5% to 0.55%. What was sequenced was peripheral blood. Receptors were obtained from a man aged 50-59 years with acute or convalescent COVID-19.

This CDR3 is CASSMGLAVSYNEQFF. The DNA for the CDR3 is TGCGCCAGCAGCATGGGACTAGCGGTCTCCTACAATGAGCAGTTCTTC. This chain joins TRBV5-1 and TRBJ2-1, with 11 bases matching TRBD2. CDR1 SGHRS and CDR2 YFSETQ come from the germline V gene. The CDR3 extends over 16 amino acids. With 4 bases clipped from V and 0 bases from J, the junction kept 3 bases outside the gene matches.

V and J are TRBV10-3 and TRBJ2-1; maybe TRBD2 (6 bases). Germline CDR1 ENHRY, CDR2 SYGVKD. The CDR3 is 15 residues long. V lost 11 bases and J lost 1, with 18 bases in between. The CDR3 coding sequence is TGTGCCTCGGCTGGCGGGGACCCTTCCTACAATGAGCAGTTCTTC. This encodes CASAGGDPSYNEQFF.

The chain is built from TRBV7-3 and TRBJ2-2; a possible D gene is TRBD2 (7 bases). This CDR3 is built from 16 residues. Germline V gene data show CDR1 as SGHTA and CDR2 as FQGTGA. Trimming cost V 5 bases and J 0 bases, with 13 bases left between them. The CDR3 nucleotides read TGTGCCAGCAGCAAGGGCGGGGGCGCGAACACCGGGGAGCTGTTTTTT. The encoded protein is CASSKGGGANTGELFF. The full variable domain, rest sourced from reference TRBV7-3 and TRBJ2-2, is GAGVSQTPSNKVTEKGKYVELRCDPISGHTALYWYRQSLGQGPEFLIYFQGTGAADDSGLPNDRFFAVRPEGSVSTLKIQRTERGDSAVYLCASSKGGGANTGELFFGEGSRLTVL.

V usage is TRBV5-1 and J usage is TRBJ1-2, with D possibly being TRBD1 (6 bases). With 0 bases removed from V and 0 bases from J, the gap between germline ends came to 18 bases. The CDR3 sequence is 18 residues long. CDR1 and CDR2 (germline): SGHRS, YFSETQ. CDR3 amino acids: CASSLEGRGLPANYGYTF. The CDR3 DNA reads as TGCGCCAGCAGCTTGGAGGGCAGGGGACTACCTGCTAACTATGGCTACACCTTC.

V gene TRBV15 combines with J gene TRBJ1-5, with 7 bases identical to TRBD1. Per germline, CDR1 LNHNV and CDR2 YYDKDF (reference sequence). This CDR3 comprises 15 residues. With V trimmed by 0 bases and J by 4 bases, 3 bases remained unmatched. The CDR3 sequence is CATSRDGDSNQPQHF. The CDR3 nucleotides are TGTGCCACCAGCAGAGATGGGGACAGTAATCAGCCCCAGCATTTT.

The chain is built from TRBV2 and TRBJ1-4; tentative D call: TRBD1 (6 bases). This CDR3 is 14 amino acids long. V shed 8 bases and J shed 7 bases, with 17 bases lying between them. The germline V gene has CDR1 SNHLY and CDR2 FYNNEI. CDR3 in DNA: TGTGCCAGCGGGGGGGCACACAGCAGTGAAAAACTGTTTTTT. Its translation: CASGGAHSSEKLFF.

This chain connects TRBV4-2 to TRBJ1-1; no firm D call. Trimming shortened V by 2 bases and J by 7 bases, and 14 bases separated the two germline ends. The length of the CDR3 is 14 residues. Germline loops: CDR1 LGHNA, CDR2 YNFKEQ. This chain's CDR3 is CASSQYSGGGEAFF. CDR3 bases: TGTGCCAGCAGCCAATACTCGGGAGGAGGTGAAGCTTTCTTT.

The J gene is TRBJ2-7, the V gene TRBV1; TRBD2 reflects the table's D call only, with no check against the DNA. TRBV1 is an annotated pseudogene. The CDR3 covers 17 residues. CDR3 protein: CTSSQDRTSGGPGEQYV. The CDR3 DNA reads TGCACCAGCAGCCAAGACCGGACTAGCGGGGGGCCGGGAGAGCAGTACGTC.

This rearrangement joins TRBV10-3 to TRBJ2-3; weak D call: TRBD2 (5 bases). The CDR3 contains 13 residues. Germline-derived CDR1 and CDR2 are ENHRY and SYGVKD. V was trimmed by 3 bases and J by 4 bases, leaving 8 bases between them. In nucleotides, the CDR3 is TGTGCCATCAGTGATAAGGGAGCAGATACGCAGTATTTT. This sequence encodes CAISDKGADTQYF.

The rearrangement links TRBV4-1 to TRBJ1-5, with TRBD1 identical over 9 bases. V lost 4 bases, J lost 6 bases, and 10 bases stayed unmatched. CDR1 and CDR2 from the germline V gene are MGHRA and YSYEKL. This CDR3 has 16 residues. The CDR3 DNA reads TGCGCCAGCAGCCCTAACTACAGGGGGCTGGGTCAGCCCCAGCATTTT. Its protein is CASSPNYRGLGQPQHF.

For the CDR3, the DNA is TGTGCCAGCAGGGGGGGACAGGCGAACTATGGCTACACCTTC. This encodes CASRGGQANYGYTF. This chain connects TRBV12-1 to TRBJ1-2; TRBD1 reflects the table's D call only, with no check against the DNA. TRBV12-1 is listed as a pseudogene. This CDR3 region has 14 residues.

The chain combines TRBV27 with TRBJ1-5, with D perhaps matching TRBD1 (5 bases). CDR3 length: 14 residues. V was pared by 6 bases and J by 5 bases, with 14 bases between. Germline CDR1 reads MNHEY; CDR2 reads SMNVEV (reference sequence). In DNA, the CDR3 is TGTGCCAGCAGGGCAGGGTATGGAGATCAGCCCCAGCATTTT. It yields the protein CASRAGYGDQPQHF.

V usage is TRBV10-3 and J usage is TRBJ2-7; D is undetermined. The V gene lost 6 bases and the J gene lost 3 bases, with 12 bases spanning the gap. In germline, CDR1 is ENHRY, CDR2 SYGVKD. The length of the CDR3 is 13 residues. In DNA form, the CDR3 reads TGTGCCATCAGCCGTGGAGTAGACTACGAGCAGTACTTC. It is translated as CAISRGVDYEQYF.

This chain joins TRBV7-9 and TRBJ1-3, with TRBD1 matching 10 bases. The germline CDR1 and CDR2 sequences are SEHNR and FQNEAQ (reference sequence). CDR3 size: 17 residues. The J segment lost 2 bases and the V segment lost 2 bases, leaving 6 bases of the junction unmatched. The CDR3 sequence: CASSLWDRGLAGNTIYF. In nucleotides, the CDR3 is TGTGCCAGCAGCTTATGGGACAGGGGCCTCGCTGGAAACACCATATATTTT.

This chain joins TRBV11-2 and TRBJ1-3, with 7 bases matching TRBD1. The CDR3 has 16 amino acids. J was trimmed by 2 bases and V by 5 bases; bases with no gene match: 9. Germline-derived CDR1 and CDR2 are SGHAT and FQNNGV. Here the CDR3 reads CASSPRTGGTGNTIYF. CDR3 nucleotides: TGTGCCAGCAGCCCCAGGACAGGAGGGACTGGAAACACCATATATTTT.

The rearrangement uses TRBV3-1 (or the pseudogene TRBV3-2) and TRBJ1-1; 11 bases line up with TRBD1. Germline CDR1 is LGHDT and CDR2 is YNNKEL (reference sequence). Losses at the gene ends were 4 bases for V and 6 bases for J; bases not matched to a gene: 7. The CDR3 consists of 15 residues. The CDR3 region has the DNA TGTGCCAGCAGCCTCTTGGACAGGGGGCGTTCTGAAGCTTTCTTT. This translates into CASSLLDRGRSEAFF.

The chain combines TRBV5-1 with TRBJ1-2, with D possibly TRBD1 on 5 matching bases. The germline V gene encodes CDR1 SGHRS and CDR2 YFSETQ. V was pared by 4 bases and J by 2 bases, with 15 bases between. The CDR3 has 15 amino acids. The CDR3 DNA reads TGCGCCAGCAGCCCCGGGGGTGGGCAGAACTATGGCTACACCTTC. This codes for CASSPGGGQNYGYTF. Based on the CDR3 plus reference TRBV5-1 and TRBJ1-2, the full variable domain is KAGVTQTPRYLIKTRGQQVTLSCSPISGHRSVSWYQQTPGQGLQFLFEYFSETQRNKGNFPGRFSGRQFSNSRSEMNVSTLELGDSALYLCASSPGGGQNYGYTFGSGTRLTVV.

V gene TRBV18 combines with J gene TRBJ2-1, with TRBD1 identical over 8 bases. Germline V lookup: CDR1 KGHSH, CDR2 LQKENI. After removal of 6 bases from V and 8 bases from J, the junction contained 6 bases not matched to a gene. The CDR3 consists of 13 residues. In nucleotides, the CDR3 is TGTGCCAGCTCCGGACAGGGTACCGATGAGCAGTTCTTC. Encoded protein: CASSGQGTDEQFF.

V gene TRBV18 combines with J gene TRBJ1-5; 11 nucleotides match TRBD1. Germline V gene sequence: CDR1 KGHSH, CDR2 LQKENI. Trimming took 5 bases from V and 6 from J; bases not matched to a gene: 6. This CDR3 spans 15 amino acids. The CDR3 nucleotides are TGTGCCAGCTCAGGAGGGACAGGGGGGACTCAGCCCCAGCATTTT. It encodes CASSGGTGGTQPQHF.

This chain links TRBV6-5 with TRBJ1-2; maybe TRBD1 (6 bases). Trimming shortened V by 6 bases and J by 3 bases, and 14 bases separated the two germline ends. Germline V lookup: CDR1 MNHEY, CDR2 SVGAGI. The CDR3 loop spans 14 amino acids. The CDR3 DNA is TGTGCCAGCAGCTCCAACCAGGGGTACTATGGCTACACCTTC. Amino acids: CASSSNQGYYGYTF.

This chain joins TRBV10-3 and TRBJ2-3, with D possibly TRBD2 on 6 matching bases. V was shortened by 5 bases and J by 5 bases, with 17 bases between the two germline ends. The CDR3 length is 15 residues. Germline CDR1 ENHRY, CDR2 SYGVKD. The CDR3 sequence: CAISWATSFEDTQYF. The CDR3 nucleotides read TGTGCCATCAGTTGGGCGACTAGTTTTGAAGATACGCAGTATTTT.

V gene TRBV28 combines with J gene TRBJ2-4, with 12 positions matching TRBD2. The CDR3 runs 17 residues. V lost 4 bases, J lost 2 bases, and 6 bases stayed unmatched. The germline V gene encodes CDR1 MDHEN and CDR2 SYDVKM. Here the CDR3 DNA reads TGTGCCAGCAGTTCACGGACTAGCGGGGTTACCAAAAACATTCAGTACTTC. The encoded protein is CASSSRTSGVTKNIQYF.

The rearrangement uses TRBV7-2 and TRBJ2-5, with 9 bases identical to TRBD2. CDR1 SGHTA and CDR2 FQGNSA come from the germline V gene. Trimming cost V 5 bases and J 0 bases; bases outside gene matches: 13. The CDR3 runs 18 residues. The CDR3 here is CASSPRGLAGLYQETQYF. For the CDR3, the DNA is TGTGCCAGCAGCCCAAGAGGGCTAGCGGGGCTGTACCAAGAGACCCAGTACTTC.

The chain combines TRBV19 with TRBJ2-7; TRBD2 matches 10 bases. V lost 1 base, J lost 0 bases, and 0 bases stayed unmatched. Germline CDR1 reads LNHDA; CDR2 reads SQIVND (reference sequence). This CDR3 comprises 15 residues. The DNA for the CDR3 is TGTGCCAGTAGTATAGGGACTAGCGGCTCCTACGAGCAGTACTTC. It codes for CASSIGTSGSYEQYF.

This chain joins TRBV18 and TRBJ2-1, with 13 bases that match TRBD2. The V gene's germline CDR1 is KGHSH and CDR2 LQKENI. The CDR3 totals 16 residues. V lost 1 base to trimming and J lost 9 bases; unmatched junction nucleotides: 6. In DNA, the CDR3 is TGTGCCAGCTCACCACTTCGGACTAGCGGGAGATCTGAGCAGTTCTTC. Protein: CASSPLRTSGRSEQFF.